The 27 T cell receptor beta chains in this list originate from one sample, sequenced in a study of identical twins. TCRdb re-called the 5' RACE reads with MiXCR, one entry per CDR3 protein. Of roughly 690,000 distinct CDR3 sequences listed, 21% are singletons. This same sample was also taken into another study, of T cells expressing NK-cell markers.

Input material: PBMCs. These receptors came from a woman aged 18-29 years in good health.

This clonotype was seen only a few times. The rearrangement joins TRBV5-1 to TRBJ2-7, with D maybe TRBD1 (6 bases). There are 17 residues in the CDR3. Germline V lookup: CDR1 SGHRS, CDR2 YFSETQ. Trimming stripped 1 base from V and 4 bases from J, with 21 bases between. CDR3 residues: CASSLSQGVAGVYEQYF. CDR3 DNA sequence: TGCGCCAGCAGCTTGTCTCAGGGTGTGGCAGGGGTATACGAGCAGTACTTC. The full variable domain, with the rest looked up from reference TRBV5-1 and TRBJ2-7, is KAGVTQTPRYLIKTRGQQVTLSCSPISGHRSVSWYQQTPGQGLQFLFEYFSETQRNKGNFPGRFSGRQFSNSRSEMNVSTLELGDSALYLCASSLSQGVAGVYEQYFGPGTRLTVT.

This clonotype was counted between two and nine times. This sequence joins TRBV20-1 and TRBJ2-1, with 8 bases that match TRBD2. Germline CDR1 reads DFQATT; CDR2 reads SNEGSKA (reference sequence). Unmatched junction bases numbered 16, after V lost 4 bases and J lost 5 bases. CDR3 length: 17 amino acids. The CDR3 reads CSATSTLLAGGNNEQFF. CDR3 in DNA: TGCAGTGCTACTTCGACCCTCCTAGCGGGCGGGAACAATGAGCAGTTCTTC.

The V call is TRBV20-1, the J call TRBJ2-1; the D gene is possibly TRBD2 (5 bases). Trimming cost V 3 bases and J 4 bases, with 7 bases left between them. The CDR3 consists of 12 residues. Germline V lookup: CDR1 DFQATT, CDR2 SNEGSKA (reference sequence). The CDR3 DNA reads as TGCAGTGCTAGCGGGGTTTACAATGAGCAGTTCTTC. Its protein product is CSASGVYNEQFF.

The gene calls are TRBV9 and TRBJ1-3; D remains ambiguous. The CDR3 runs to 14 residues. The V and J ends lost 0 bases and 0 bases respectively, with 4 bases between them. Germline assignment: CDR1 SGDLS and CDR2 YYNGEE. The CDR3 protein is CASSVARSGNTIYF. The CDR3 DNA reads as TGTGCCAGCAGCGTAGCGCGCTCTGGAAACACCATATATTTT.

This clonotype was seen more than once but under ten times. CDR3 sequence (DNA): TGCACCCTAGATTTCCAGGGGCCGGAACCAGAAGCTTTCTTT. Translated: CTLDFQGPEPEAFF. This chain connects TRBV29-1 to TRBJ1-1, with a possible D match to TRBD1 (6 bases). The germline V gene encodes CDR1 SQVTM and CDR2 ANQGSEA. The CDR3 is 14 residues long.

This clonotype was detected only a few times. The chain has TRBV5-6 and TRBJ2-1; D possibly uses TRBD1 or TRBD2 (5 bases each). The CDR3 extends over 12 amino acids. With 0 bases removed from V and 15 bases from J, the gap between germline ends came to 13 bases. The germline V gene has CDR1 SGHDT and CDR2 YYEEEE. The CDR3 is CASSLGGPRRFF. In DNA, the CDR3 is TGTGCCAGCAGCTTGGGGGGACCCCGGCGGTTCTTC.

The chain couples TRBV12-3 or TRBV12-4 to TRBJ2-3; 8 bases are shared with TRBD1. Unmatched junction bases numbered 5, after V lost 1 base and J lost 5 bases. This CDR3 region has 15 residues. CDR3 sequence reads: CASSLGQGAEDTQYF. In nucleotides, the CDR3 is TGTGCCAGCAGTTTAGGGCAGGGGGCGGAAGATACGCAGTATTTT.

The chain links TRBV6-5 to TRBJ2-7; 7 positions match TRBD1. The CDR3 contains 15 residues. Germline values: CDR1 MNHEY, CDR2 SVGAGI. Germline trimming cut 4 bases from V and 0 bases from J; bases unmatched to any gene: 6. The CDR3 reads CASSSTGTVSYEQYF. The CDR3 region has the DNA TGTGCCAGCAGTTCCACCGGGACAGTCTCCTACGAGCAGTACTTC.

This clonotype occurred many times. The chain is built from TRBV3-1 and TRBJ1-3; D is perhaps TRBD1 (6 bases). The CDR3 consists of 14 residues. The germline gives CDR1 LGHDT, CDR2 YNNKEL (reference sequence). V dropped 11 bases and J dropped 4 bases, with 18 bases sitting between them. This chain's CDR3 is CASERGTTGNTIYF. In DNA form, the CDR3 reads TGTGCCTCGGAAAGGGGGACGACGGGAAACACCATATATTTT.

The chain employs TRBV10-3 and TRBJ2-1, with 7 bases lining up with TRBD1. Germline CDR1 ENHRY, CDR2 SYGVKD. The ends lost 5 bases at V and 5 bases at J; junction bases unmatched: 6. This CDR3 has 14 amino acids. The CDR3 spells CAISLQGRHNEQFF. The CDR3, as DNA: TGTGCCATCAGTTTACAGGGGCGACACAATGAGCAGTTCTTC.

This chain links TRBV5-1 with TRBJ2-3; no reliable D call. Looked up from germline, CDR1 is SGHRS and CDR2 is YFSETQ. Trimming shortened V by 0 bases and J by 3 bases, and 8 bases separated the two germline ends. The length of the CDR3 is 14 residues. CDR3: CASSLDVTTDTQYF. Written as DNA, the CDR3 is TGCGCCAGCAGCTTGGACGTGACAACAGATACGCAGTATTTT.

The chain recombines TRBV4-1 with TRBJ2-7, with D maybe TRBD1 (6 bases). This CDR3 is 15 amino acids long. Trimming cost V 3 bases and J 3 bases, with 15 bases left between them. Germline values: CDR1 MGHRA, CDR2 YSYEKL. DNA for the CDR3: TGCGCCAGCAGCCAGGAGTCCGGGACAAACTACGAGCAGTACTTC. Its translation: CASSQESGTNYEQYF.

The chain carries TRBV5-1 and TRBJ2-7; D is ambiguous. The CDR3 spans 17 residues. V was cut by 5 bases and J by 3 bases, with 24 bases left in between. Germline lookup yields CDR1 SGHRS and CDR2 YFSETQ. DNA of the CDR3: TGCGCCAGCAGTGTGAACAGAAGGCCCGAGCCCTTCTACGAGCAGTACTTC. Its protein is CASSVNRRPEPFYEQYF.

The V call is TRBV12-3 or TRBV12-4, the J call TRBJ2-7; D might be TRBD1 or TRBD2, each matching 5 bases. CDR3 length: 10 residues. V lost 6 bases, J lost 6 bases, and 6 bases lay in between. The CDR3, as DNA: TGTGCCAGCAGCGGGACCGAGCAGTACTTC. Amino acids: CASSGTEQYF.

V is TRBV6-1 and J is TRBJ1-5; no definite D call. V was trimmed by 11 bases and J by 2 bases, leaving 10 bases between them. The CDR3 contains 12 residues. CDR1 MNHNS and CDR2 SASEGT come from the germline V gene. CDR3 region: CALGIGNQPQHF. The CDR3 DNA is TGTGCCCTAGGGATCGGCAATCAGCCCCAGCATTTT.

This CDR3 reads CASSVDDRYYEQFF. As DNA, the CDR3 is TGTGCCAGCAGCGTAGACGACAGGTACTATGAGCAGTTCTTC. The V and J genes are TRBV9 and TRBJ2-1; perhaps TRBD1 as D (6 bases). V lost 0 bases to trimming and J lost 8 bases, with 12 bases between them. CDR1 SGDLS and CDR2 YYNGEE come from the germline V gene. The CDR3 has 14 residues. Based on the CDR3 plus reference TRBV9 and TRBJ2-1, the full variable domain is DSGVTQTPKHLITATGQRVTLRCSPRSGDLSVYWYQQSLDQGLQFLIQYYNGEERAKGNILERFSAQQFPDLHSELNLSSLELGDSALYFCASSVDDRYYEQFFGPGTRLTVL.

J is TRBJ1-1 and V is TRBV11-3; a weak D match, TRBD1 (5 bases). CDR1 and CDR2 (germline): SGHNT, YENEEA. The CDR3 sequence is 15 residues long. Trimming removed 1 base at V and 8 bases at J, with 17 bases between. CDR3 nucleotides: TGTGCCAGCAGCTTAGGCGCAGGGACTTACGGGGAAGCTTTCTTT. Its protein is CASSLGAGTYGEAFF.

The rearrangement joins TRBV19 to TRBJ2-5; D perhaps matches TRBD2 (6 bases). Germline V lookup: CDR1 LNHDA, CDR2 SQIVND (reference sequence). V lost 10 bases and J lost 2, with 23 bases in between. The CDR3 has 16 amino acids. This CDR3 is CATPYPQREKQETQYF. CDR3 nucleotide sequence: TGTGCCACCCCGTATCCCCAACGGGAGAAACAAGAGACCCAGTACTTC. The full variable domain, in which reference TRBV19 and TRBJ2-5 provide the parts outside the CDR3, is DGGITQSPKYLFRKEGQNVTLSCEQNLNHDAMYWYRQDPGQGLRLIYYSQIVNDFQKGDIAEGYSVSREKKESFPLTVTSAQKNPTAFYLCATPYPQREKQETQYFGPGTRLLVL.

The sample holds a few counts of this clonotype. This chain uses TRBV7-6 with TRBJ2-5; D may be TRBD1 (6 bases). V was pared by 6 bases and J by 0 bases, with 11 bases between. There are 14 residues in the CDR3. Germline V gives CDR1 SGHVS, CDR2 FNYEAQ. CDR3: CASRLGAYQETQYF. The CDR3 bases are TGTGCCAGCAGACTGGGGGCCTACCAAGAGACCCAGTACTTC.

This clonotype appeared a few times. The V gene is TRBV20-1, the J gene TRBJ2-7, with D tentatively TRBD1 (6 bases). The CDR3 length is 11 residues. Germline values: CDR1 DFQATT, CDR2 SNEGSKA (reference sequence). V was trimmed by 6 bases and J by 3 bases, leaving 9 bases between them. The CDR3 nucleotides read TGCAGTGCGGGACATATCTACGAGCAGTACTTC. As protein: CSAGHIYEQYF.

This clonotype was seen at least ten times. The V gene is TRBV10-1, the J gene TRBJ1-1; D call uncertain. Germline V gene data show CDR1 as WNHNN and CDR2 as SYGVQD (reference sequence). V was shortened by 3 bases and J by 4 bases, with 15 bases between the two germline ends. The CDR3 extends over 15 amino acids. The CDR3 reads CASSDSRRSGTEAFF. CDR3 in DNA: TGCGCCAGCAGTGATTCCCGAAGGTCTGGCACTGAAGCTTTCTTT.

The chain employs TRBV29-1 and TRBJ2-1; no reliable D call. Germline assignment: CDR1 SQVTM and CDR2 ANQGSEA. This CDR3 has 11 amino acids. The V end was cut by 5 bases, the J end by 6 bases, with 8 bases between. CDR3 nucleotide sequence: TGCAGCGTTCGCGCACCCAATGAGCAGTTCTTC. Protein sequence: CSVRAPNEQFF.

This clonotype was seen more than once but under ten times. The chain's CDR3 is CASSPLPLGETQYF. The CDR3 bases are TGTGCCAGCAGCCCCCTTCCCCTCGGAGAGACCCAGTACTTC. The V call is TRBV5-6, the J call TRBJ2-5; D remains ambiguous. Trimming took off 4 bases at V and 4 bases at J, with 14 bases between the two ends. Looked up from germline, CDR1 is SGHDT and CDR2 is YYEEEE. The CDR3 runs to 14 residues.

This sequence joins TRBV5-5 and TRBJ2-3; TRBD2 might be the D (5 bases). Germline V gives CDR1 SGHKS, CDR2 YYEKEE (reference sequence). CDR3 length equals 14 residues. V was clipped by 4 bases and J by 3 bases, with 12 bases between them. The CDR3 here is CASSARRSTDTQYF. The CDR3 DNA reads as TGTGCCAGCAGCGCGAGGAGGTCGACAGATACGCAGTATTTT.

The chain carries TRBV7-8 and TRBJ2-5, with 7 nucleotides matching TRBD1. V shed 4 bases and J 5 bases; nucleotides not matched to a gene: 10. Germline V gene lookup returns CDR1 SGHVS and CDR2 FQNEAQ. CDR3 length: 15 residues. The CDR3 spells CASSSQGQIGETQYF. CDR3 sequence (DNA): TGTGCCAGCAGCTCCCAGGGACAGATAGGGGAGACCCAGTACTTC.

A word on this clonotype: An end of the junction differs from the germline gene, which may be a read error. V gene TRBV29-1 combines with J gene TRBJ2-1; 7 bases are a match to TRBD1. Looked up from germline, CDR1 is SQVTM and CDR2 is ANQGSEA. CDR3 length: 12 amino acids. The CDR3 protein is CASRDRINEQFF. CDR3 DNA sequence: TGTGCATCCCGGGACAGAATCAATGAGCAGTTCTTC.

The chain joins TRBV20-1 to TRBJ2-7; 12 nucleotides align to TRBD1. Losses at the gene ends were 6 bases for V and 7 bases for J; bases not matched to a gene: 13. This CDR3 has 15 residues. CDR1 is DFQATT and CDR2 is SNEGSKA in the germline V gene (reference sequence). CDR3 protein: CSATLAPGQGAEQYF. CDR3 in DNA: TGCAGTGCAACTTTAGCGCCGGGACAGGGGGCGGAGCAGTACTTC.